This T cell receptor (beta chain) was captured in a study of blood T cell repertoires in COVID-19. Study in general: Samples taken during acute and convalescent COVID-19 were collected in the United States, Italy and Spain. From T cells, B-cell-depleted T cells, or PBMCs came the material, which was cDNA or gDNA.

In the authors' methods: Amplification from reference gene primers served as the basis for estimated nucleated cell counts. Sequencing used immunoSEQ multiplex PCR; TCRdb keeps in-frame clones, though not all of them. D and trimming were read from the DNA, whereas the V and J calls and clone size are those reported in that table. The sample has nearly 95,000 clones; less than 85% are singletons. Followed longitudinally, the Seattle patients had been enrolled during active infection. The CDR3 sequence is 15 residues long. Germline CDR1 and CDR2: MGHRA and YSYEKL. Trimming stripped 1 base from V and 3 bases from J, with 13 bases between.

Sample: peripheral blood. The TCR originated in a man between 65 and 85 years old with COVID-19, enrolled during active disease. This chain uses TRBV4-1 with TRBJ2-7; no clear D. This CDR3 is CASSQGGYGVYEQYF. CDR3 DNA: TGCGCCAGCAGCCAAGGCGGATACGGAGTCTACGAGCAGTACTTC.